These 32 T cell receptor beta chains share one sample of origin, sequenced in a study of shared clonotypes between healthy human individuals. Produced via immunoSEQ multiplex PCR; TCRdb's table is partial and in-frame only. In the table there are 2 million to 2.5 million clones, 92% of which are singletons. The sample consisted of naive CD4+ T cells from PBMCs. Subset of the sample: CD45RA+ positively selected. The receptors here all came from a young man in good health. Some clones in this sample may be carry-over from other donors' samples.

The rearrangement joins TRBV5-6 to TRBJ1-4; the match to TRBD1 covers 7 bases. From germline, CDR1 is SGHDT and CDR2 YYEEEE. V shed 1 base and J 6 bases; nucleotides not matched to a gene: 3. The CDR3 is 14 amino acids. This chain's CDR3 is CASSLKGADEKLFF. CDR3 bases: TGTGCCAGCAGCTTGAAGGGGGCAGATGAAAAACTGTTTTTT.

This clone has a handful of counts. The chain is built from TRBV28 and TRBJ1-3, with D unclear. The CDR3 is 14 residues long. The germline CDR1 and CDR2 sequences are MDHEN and SYDVKM. Trimming removed 7 bases from V and 3 bases from J, with 13 bases in between. The CDR3 sequence is CASIGTWGGNTIYF. DNA of the CDR3: TGTGCCAGCATTGGAACATGGGGTGGAAACACCATATATTTT.

This chain uses TRBV11-2 with TRBJ2-2; D is unresolved. In germline, CDR1 is SGHAT, CDR2 FQNNGV. V was pared by 5 bases and J by 4 bases, with 8 bases between. The CDR3 covers 13 residues. CDR3 sequence (DNA): TGTGCCAGCAGCCTGGGATTCACCGGGGAGCTGTTTTTT. This gives the protein CASSLGFTGELFF.

The V gene is TRBV6-1, the J gene TRBJ1-2; D is perhaps TRBD1 (6 bases). Germline CDR1 reads MNHNS; CDR2 reads SASEGT. The V gene lost 6 bases and the J gene lost 0 bases, with 11 bases spanning the gap. The CDR3 length is 14 residues. CDR3: CASRLGQANYGYTF. The CDR3 DNA is TGTGCCAGCAGGTTGGGACAAGCTAACTATGGCTACACCTTC.

The V and J genes are TRBV2 and TRBJ1-1; TRBD1 might be the D (5 bases). CDR1 and CDR2 from the germline V gene are SNHLY and FYNNEI. CDR3 size: 16 residues. V was cut by 2 bases and J by 4 bases, with 17 bases left in between. The CDR3 nucleotides read TGTGCCAGCAGTGAAATGCATGGCAGGGTTGGCACTGAAGCTTTCTTT. Translation: CASSEMHGRVGTEAFF.

This chain links TRBV5-1 with TRBJ1-2; the match to TRBD1 covers 7 bases. This CDR3 is built from 16 residues. Trimming took 0 bases from V and 5 from J; bases not matched to a gene: 10. Germline CDR1 is SGHRS and CDR2 is YFSETQ. CDR3 nucleotide sequence: TGCGCCAGCAGCTTGGCCGAGGGACAGAACTTATATGGCTACACCTTC. It codes for CASSLAEGQNLYGYTF. Full variable domain (rest looked up from reference TRBV5-1 and TRBJ1-2): KAGVTQTPRYLIKTRGQQVTLSCSPISGHRSVSWYQQTPGQGLQFLFEYFSETQRNKGNFPGRFSGRQFSNSRSEMNVSTLELGDSALYLCASSLAEGQNLYGYTFGSGTRLTVV.

This chain connects TRBV7-9 to TRBJ2-5; 10 bases are shared with TRBD2. Germline V CDR1 and CDR2: SEHNR, FQNEAQ (reference sequence). The CDR3 length is 15 residues. Germline trimming cut 5 bases from V and 2 bases from J; bases unmatched to any gene: 5. The CDR3: CASSLTLAGQETQYF. DNA for the CDR3: TGTGCCAGCAGCCTTACACTAGCGGGGCAAGAGACCCAGTACTTC.

The V call is TRBV18, the J call TRBJ1-2; D remains ambiguous. The CDR3 extends over 16 amino acids. V lost 0 bases, J lost 3 bases, and 14 bases lay in between. CDR1 is KGHSH and CDR2 is LQKENI in the germline V gene. The CDR3 loop is CASSPPNARTDYGYTF. As DNA, the CDR3 is TGTGCCAGCTCACCACCGAATGCCCGGACGGACTATGGCTACACCTTC.

The chain is built from TRBV5-1 and TRBJ2-7; TRBD2 agrees at 9 bases. Germline CDR1 SGHRS, CDR2 YFSETQ. This CDR3 spans 14 amino acids. Trimming removed 4 bases from V and 2 bases from J; junction bases left unmatched: 4. For the CDR3, the DNA is TGCGCCAGCAGCATTAGCGGGAGCACCTACGAGCAGTACTTC. It is translated as CASSISGSTYEQYF.

V is TRBV5-1 and J is TRBJ1-5, with 7 bases fitting TRBD1. Germline values: CDR1 SGHRS, CDR2 YFSETQ. CDR3 length equals 15 residues. V lost 0 bases to trimming and J lost 6 bases; unmatched junction nucleotides: 6. The CDR3: CASSLDRGEGQPQHF. CDR3 DNA sequence: TGCGCCAGCAGCTTGGACAGGGGAGAGGGTCAGCCCCAGCATTTT.

The chain employs TRBV28 and TRBJ1-1, with TRBD1 matching 7 bases. V trimming: 3 bases; J trimming: 5 bases; junction bases outside the gene matches: 21. The CDR3 consists of 19 residues. Germline V CDR1 and CDR2: MDHEN, SYDVKM. The CDR3 DNA reads TGTGCCAGCAGTTTTTGGGCCCCTATCAGACAGGGCCAGGGAACTGAAGCTTTCTTT. Its protein product is CASSFWAPIRQGQGTEAFF.

The V call is TRBV9, the J call TRBJ2-7; D gene ambiguous. Germline CDR1 SGDLS, CDR2 YYNGEE. The CDR3 spans 13 residues. V lost 0 bases, J lost 3 bases, and 7 bases lay in between. The CDR3 spells CASSVGILYEQYF. The DNA for the CDR3 is TGTGCCAGCAGCGTAGGGATCCTCTACGAGCAGTACTTC.

The rearrangement links TRBV5-4 to TRBJ2-5, with TRBD1 identical over 10 bases. Germline trimming cut 4 bases from V and 6 bases from J; bases unmatched to any gene: 6. Germline loops: CDR1 SGHNT, CDR2 YYREEE (reference sequence). The CDR3 runs 14 residues. Here the CDR3 reads CASSRDRGVQTQYF. CDR3 DNA: TGTGCCAGCAGCCGGGACAGGGGCGTACAGACCCAGTACTTC.

V usage is TRBV5-8 and J usage is TRBJ1-3, with D possibly being TRBD1 (6 bases). The CDR3 runs to 16 residues. In germline, CDR1 is SGHTS, CDR2 YDEGEE. With 3 bases removed from V and 1 base from J, the gap between germline ends came to 14 bases. CDR3 in amino acids: CASSSQGKGSGNTIYF. The CDR3, as DNA: TGTGCCAGCAGCTCACAGGGAAAAGGTTCTGGAAACACCATATATTTT.

This chain joins TRBV4-3 and TRBJ2-7; tentative D call: TRBD2 (6 bases). CDR1 LGHNA and CDR2 YSLEER come from the germline V gene. V was trimmed by 4 bases and J by 3 bases, leaving 13 bases between them. There are 14 residues in the CDR3. In DNA form, the CDR3 reads TGCGCCAGCAGCCGACGCCGGGGGAGCTACGAGCAGTACTTC. Translation: CASSRRRGSYEQYF.

Of note for this clone: This CDR3 is also generated by other DNA sequences in the sample. The V and J genes are TRBV19 and TRBJ1-5, with TRBD1 matching over 10 bases. The CDR3 runs 13 residues. In germline, CDR1 is LNHDA, CDR2 SQIVND (reference sequence). The junction had 0 bases not matched to a gene; V was cut back by 8 bases and J by 2 bases. The CDR3 sequence is CASGTGGNQPQHF. The CDR3 nucleotides read TGTGCCAGTGGGACAGGGGGCAATCAGCCCCAGCATTTT.

The CDR3 sequence: CASSPEPRGGDTQYF. The DNA of the CDR3 is TGTGCCAGCAGCCCCGAACCTCGGGGAGGTGATACGCAGTATTTT. The gene calls are TRBV7-6 and TRBJ2-3; D is possibly TRBD2 (6 bases). Germline CDR1 and CDR2: SGHVS and FNYEAQ. Trimming took off 5 bases at V and 6 bases at J, with 18 bases between the two ends. The CDR3 totals 15 residues. The variable domain in full, completed from reference TRBV7-6 and TRBJ2-3, reads GAGVSQSPRYKVTKRGQDVALRCDPISGHVSLYWYRQALGQGPEFLTYFNYEAQQDKSGLPNDRFSAERPEGSISTLTIQRTEQRDSAMYRCASSPEPRGGDTQYFGPGTRLTVL.

The CDR3 protein is CASSPLREIGETQYF. The CDR3 region has the DNA TGTGCCAGCTCCCCCCTCAGGGAAATCGGGGAGACCCAGTACTTC. The V and J genes are TRBV18 and TRBJ2-5; D is perhaps TRBD1 (5 bases). CDR3 length: 15 amino acids. Germline V gives CDR1 KGHSH, CDR2 LQKENI. The germline V and J ends were trimmed by 6 bases and 5 bases, with 19 bases remaining between them.

In nucleotides, the CDR3 is TGTGCCAGCAGTCCCCGGGCGGGGAAAGAGACCCAGTACTTC. This gives the protein CASSPRAGKETQYF. The chain carries TRBV6-5 and TRBJ2-5; perhaps TRBD2 as D (6 bases). Trimming took 5 bases from V and 3 from J, leaving 13 bases between them. Germline V gene data show CDR1 as MNHEY and CDR2 as SVGAGI. The CDR3 consists of 14 residues.

This sequence joins TRBV6-4 and TRBJ2-2; no clear D. CDR3 length: 14 amino acids. V shed 6 bases and J shed 1 base, with 9 bases lying between them. Germline CDR1 and CDR2: MRHNA and SNTAGT. The CDR3 sequence: CASRPDWNTGELFF. CDR3 nucleotides: TGTGCCAGCAGGCCAGACTGGAACACCGGGGAGCTGTTTTTT.

V gene TRBV18 combines with J gene TRBJ2-1, with TRBD2 identical over 12 bases. There are 15 residues in the CDR3. The germline V gene has CDR1 KGHSH and CDR2 LQKENI. V shed 4 bases, J shed 7 bases, and the junction held 5 bases outside the gene matches. CDR3 nucleotides: TGTGCCAGCTCACTCGGACTAGCGGGACGAAATGAGCAGTTCTTC. The encoded protein is CASSLGLAGRNEQFF.

The genes are TRBV19 and TRBJ1-2, with D tentatively TRBD1 (5 bases). Trimming removed 3 bases at V and 7 bases at J, with 12 bases between. CDR3 length: 13 amino acids. From germline, CDR1 is LNHDA and CDR2 SQIVND (reference sequence). As DNA, the CDR3 is TGTGCCAGTAGTATGAGCGGGACGGGTGGCTACACCTTC. Translated: CASSMSGTGGYTF.

This chain connects TRBV27 to TRBJ2-1; D call uncertain. V gave up 6 bases and J gave up 7 bases, with 7 bases separating them. Germline V CDR1 and CDR2: MNHEY, SMNVEV (reference sequence). The CDR3 length is 11 residues. The CDR3 here is CASSQTNEQFF. The CDR3 nucleotides read TGTGCCAGCAGCCAGACTAATGAGCAGTTCTTC.

The chain links TRBV7-2 to TRBJ2-4; no clear D gene. The germline CDR1 and CDR2 sequences are SGHTA and FQGNSA. The V end was cut by 2 bases, the J end by 1 base, with 6 bases between. The CDR3 is 14 amino acids. DNA of the CDR3: TGTGCCAGCAGCTTATGGGTGGCCAAAAACATTCAGTACTTC. Translated: CASSLWVAKNIQYF.

The chain uses TRBV28 and TRBJ1-4, with D perhaps matching TRBD1 (5 bases). Germline V gene lookup returns CDR1 MDHEN and CDR2 SYDVKM. V lost 5 bases to trimming and J lost 6 bases, with 13 bases between them. This CDR3 has 14 amino acids. The CDR3 spells CASSASGGDEKLFF. In DNA form, the CDR3 reads TGTGCCAGCAGTGCCTCGGGGGGGGATGAAAAACTGTTTTTT.

In its sample, this clone was seen once. The rearrangement uses TRBV10-3 and TRBJ1-5; D remains unclear. This CDR3 contains 13 residues. V gave up 6 bases and J gave up 5 bases, with 11 bases separating them. CDR1 and CDR2 (germline): ENHRY, SYGVKD. The CDR3: CAISSDGDQPQHF. The CDR3 coding sequence is TGTGCCATCAGCTCGGACGGTGATCAGCCCCAGCATTTT.

In the case of this clone: The same CDR3 is also encoded by other DNA sequences in this sample. This sequence joins TRBV11-3 and TRBJ1-1, with D hard to call. CDR1 and CDR2 (germline): SGHNT, YENEEA. The CDR3 is made up of 13 amino acids. The V end was cut by 1 base, the J end by 0 bases, with 3 bases between. The CDR3 is CASSLGMNTEAFF. For the CDR3, the DNA is TGTGCCAGCAGCTTAGGGATGAACACTGAAGCTTTCTTT.

CDR3 sequence: CASSLLGTGGAEQYF. CDR3 coding DNA: TGTGCCAGCAGCTTACTTGGGACAGGGGGCGCCGAGCAGTACTTC. The genes are TRBV7-3 and TRBJ2-7, with 12 bases identical to TRBD1. This CDR3 has 15 amino acids. CDR1 and CDR2 (germline): SGHTA, FQGTGA. With 2 bases clipped from V and 6 bases from J, the junction kept 5 bases outside the gene matches.

In nucleotides, the CDR3 is TGTGCCAGCAGTGAAGGAGGGGGCAGCGGAGCCAAAAACATTCAGTACTTC. Residues: CASSEGGGSGAKNIQYF. The chain combines TRBV2 with TRBJ2-4, with 7 nucleotides matching TRBD1. This CDR3 region has 17 residues. The V gene end was trimmed by 1 base and the J gene end by 0 bases; junction bases not matched to a gene: 6. Germline loops: CDR1 SNHLY, CDR2 FYNNEI. Filled out from reference TRBV2 and TRBJ2-4, the complete variable domain reads EPEVTQTPSHQVTQMGQEVILRCVPISNHLYFYWYRQILGQKVEFLVSFYNNEISEKSEIFDDQFSVERPDGSNFTLKIRSTKLEDSAMYFCASSEGGGSGAKNIQYFGAGTRLSVL.

The chain links TRBV4-1 to TRBJ1-5, with a possible D match to TRBD1 (5 bases). This CDR3 spans 16 amino acids. The V and J ends lost 4 bases and 7 bases respectively, with 20 bases between them. Germline V CDR1 and CDR2: MGHRA, YSYEKL. CDR3 in DNA: TGCGCCAGCAGCCCTATTAGGGGCGCCTCGGGGCAGCCCCAGCATTTT. Its protein is CASSPIRGASGQPQHF.

The chain couples TRBV28 to TRBJ2-2; possibly TRBD1 for D (5 bases). The CDR3 consists of 17 residues. V lost 6 bases and J lost 0, with 17 bases in between. Germline assignment: CDR1 MDHEN and CDR2 SYDVKM. CDR3 coding DNA: TGTGCCAGCAGCTTCCTAAGGGGAACAGCGAACACCGGGGAGCTGTTTTTT. Encoded protein: CASSFLRGTANTGELFF.

The chain joins TRBV18 to TRBJ1-1; 7 nucleotides match TRBD1. The V gene's germline CDR1 is KGHSH and CDR2 LQKENI. The CDR3 covers 15 residues. V was clipped by 5 bases and J by 1 base; unmatched bases: 7. As DNA, the CDR3 is TGTGCCAGCTCAGTCACGGGACAGTGGAACACTGAAGCTTTCTTT. This gives the protein CASSVTGQWNTEAFF.